This TCR beta chain emerged from a study of cytomegalovirus exposure and HLA in healthy donors. In the study overall: The 120 or so validation repertoires were produced on the same platform as the 650 or so repertoires of the first cohort. This was reported in a later analysis. Study-level results: Rarity held for most TCR sequences, but there were some public TCRs that occurred in many donors.

On this clone itself: Its antigen is unidentified.

Separate from the approximately 670-subject first cohort, the approximately 120-subject validation cohort was the one that the donors belonged to. Sequencing was performed with immunoSEQ multiplex PCR; in TCRdb, only in-frame clones are kept and a portion is missing. The sample lists 120,000 or so clones; 90% to 97% were seen once. The origin of this receptor is a man aged 18-30 years in good health and CMV-seronegative. Sequenced material: PBMCs.

The CDR3 nucleotides are TGTGCCAGCAGTTCCCCCGGGACACCGAACACCGGGGAGCTGTTTTTT. Translation: CASSSPGTPNTGELFF. V gene TRBV28 combines with J gene TRBJ2-2, with D maybe TRBD1 (6 bases). V lost 4 bases and J lost 0, with 12 bases in between. Germline V CDR1 and CDR2: MDHEN, SYDVKM. This CDR3 contains 16 residues.